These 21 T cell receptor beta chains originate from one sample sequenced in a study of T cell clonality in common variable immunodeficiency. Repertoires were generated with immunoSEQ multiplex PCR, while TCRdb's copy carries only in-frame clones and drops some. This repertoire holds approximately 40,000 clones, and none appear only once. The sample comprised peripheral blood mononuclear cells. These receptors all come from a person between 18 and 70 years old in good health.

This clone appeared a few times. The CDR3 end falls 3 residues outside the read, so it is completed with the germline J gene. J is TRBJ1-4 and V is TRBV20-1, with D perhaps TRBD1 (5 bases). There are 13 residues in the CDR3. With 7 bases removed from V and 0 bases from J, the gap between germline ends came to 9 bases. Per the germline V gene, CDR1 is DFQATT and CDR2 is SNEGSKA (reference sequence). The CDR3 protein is CSVRGATNEKLFF. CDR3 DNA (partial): TGCAGTGTACGAGGGGCAACTAATGAAAAA.

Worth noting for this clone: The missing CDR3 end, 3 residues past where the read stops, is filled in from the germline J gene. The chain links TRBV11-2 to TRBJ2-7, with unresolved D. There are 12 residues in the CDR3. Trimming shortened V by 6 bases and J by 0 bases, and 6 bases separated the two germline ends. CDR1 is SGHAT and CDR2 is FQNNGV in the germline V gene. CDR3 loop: CASRHTSYEQYF. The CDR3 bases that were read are TGTGCCAGCAGACACACCTCCTACGAG.

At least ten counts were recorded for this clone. CDR3 DNA (partial): TGTGCCAGCAGCTCTAGCGGGACGAACACCGGGGAG. It translates to CASSSSGTNTGE. The whole CDR3 sequence reads CASSSSGTNTGELFF. V is TRBV7-3 and J is TRBJ2-2; 9 bases are a match to TRBD2. Read coverage stops 3 residues before the CDR3 terminus; the germline J gene supplies the remainder. Trimming removed 4 bases from V and 0 bases from J; junction bases left unmatched: 0. The CDR3 runs to 15 residues. Germline values: CDR1 SGHTA, CDR2 FQGTGA.

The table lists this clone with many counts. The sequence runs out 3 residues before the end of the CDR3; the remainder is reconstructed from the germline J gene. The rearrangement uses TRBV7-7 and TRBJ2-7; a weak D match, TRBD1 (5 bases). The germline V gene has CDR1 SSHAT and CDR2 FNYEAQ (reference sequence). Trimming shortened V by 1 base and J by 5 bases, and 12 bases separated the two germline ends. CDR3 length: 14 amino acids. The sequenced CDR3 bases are TGTGCCAGCAGCTTAGGGGTAGGGGCTGACGAG. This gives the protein CASSLGVGADE. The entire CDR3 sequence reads CASSLGVGADEQYF.

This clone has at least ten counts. The CDR3 DNA, read in part, is TGTGCCAGCAGCCAGGGGACAGTTATCTATGGC. Translation gives CASSQGTVIYG. The whole CDR3 region reads CASSQGTVIYGYTF. The chain recombines TRBV3-1 (or the pseudogene TRBV3-2) with TRBJ1-2; 7 bases align to TRBD1. From the germline J gene comes the end of the CDR3, since the read stops 3 residues before it. This CDR3 spans 14 amino acids. From germline, CDR1 is LGHDT and CDR2 YNNKEL (reference sequence). The J segment lost 4 bases and the V segment lost 3 bases, leaving 5 bases of the junction unmatched.

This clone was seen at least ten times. The CDR3 is CASSNHRTSGKDEQFF. The sequenced CDR3 bases are TGTGCCAGCAGTAACCATAGGACTAGCGGGAAGGATGAG. V gene TRBV7-8 combines with J gene TRBJ2-1; 12 bases are shared with TRBD2. Read coverage stops 3 residues before the CDR3 terminus; the germline J gene supplies the remainder. The CDR3 runs to 16 residues. V lost 6 bases and J lost 8; bases outside the gene matches: 11. CDR1 is SGHVS and CDR2 is FQNEAQ in the germline V gene.

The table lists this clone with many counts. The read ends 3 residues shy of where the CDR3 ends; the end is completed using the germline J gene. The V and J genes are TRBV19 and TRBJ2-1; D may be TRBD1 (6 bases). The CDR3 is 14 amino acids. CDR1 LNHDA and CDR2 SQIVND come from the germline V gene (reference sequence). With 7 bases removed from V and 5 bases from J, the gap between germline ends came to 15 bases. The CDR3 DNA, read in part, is TGTGCCAGTACCCAGGGGTTAGCTAACAATGAG. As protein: CASTQGLANNE. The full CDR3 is CASTQGLANNEQFF. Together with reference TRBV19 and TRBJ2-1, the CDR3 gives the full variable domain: DGGITQSPKYLFRKEGQNVTLSCEQNLNHDAMYWYRQDPGQGLRLIYYSQIVNDFQKGDIAEGYSVSREKKESFPLTVTSAQKNPTAFYLCASTQGLANNEQFFGPGTRLTVL.

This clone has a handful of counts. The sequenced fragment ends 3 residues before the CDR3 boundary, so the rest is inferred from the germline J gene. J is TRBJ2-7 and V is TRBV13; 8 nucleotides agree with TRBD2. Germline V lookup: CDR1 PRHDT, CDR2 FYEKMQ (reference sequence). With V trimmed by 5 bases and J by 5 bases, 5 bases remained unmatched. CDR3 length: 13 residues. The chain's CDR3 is CASSRTSRDEQYF. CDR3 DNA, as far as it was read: TGTGCCAGCAGCCGGACTAGCCGGGACGAG. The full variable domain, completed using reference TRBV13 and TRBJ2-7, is AAGVIQSPRHLIKEKRETATLKCYPIPRHDTVYWYQQGPGQDPQFLISFYEKMQSDKGSIPDRFSAQQFSDYHSELNMSSLELGDSALYFCASSRTSRDEQYFGPGTRLTVT.

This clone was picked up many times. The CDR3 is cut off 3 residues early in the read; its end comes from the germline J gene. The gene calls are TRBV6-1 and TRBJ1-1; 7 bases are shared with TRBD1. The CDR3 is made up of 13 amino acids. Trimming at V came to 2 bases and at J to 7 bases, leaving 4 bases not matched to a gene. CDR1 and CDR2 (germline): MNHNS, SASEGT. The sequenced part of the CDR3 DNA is TGTGCCAGCAGTGAAAACGACAGGGTTGAA. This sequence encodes CASSENDRVE. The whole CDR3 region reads CASSENDRVEAFF.

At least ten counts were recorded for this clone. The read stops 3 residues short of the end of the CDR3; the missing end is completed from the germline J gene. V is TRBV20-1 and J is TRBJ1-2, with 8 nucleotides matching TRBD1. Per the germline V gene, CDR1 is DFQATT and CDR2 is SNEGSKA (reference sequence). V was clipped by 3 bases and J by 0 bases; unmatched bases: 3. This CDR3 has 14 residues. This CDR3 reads CSASTGGANYGYTF. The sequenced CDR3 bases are TGCAGTGCTAGCACAGGGGGAGCTAACTATGGC.

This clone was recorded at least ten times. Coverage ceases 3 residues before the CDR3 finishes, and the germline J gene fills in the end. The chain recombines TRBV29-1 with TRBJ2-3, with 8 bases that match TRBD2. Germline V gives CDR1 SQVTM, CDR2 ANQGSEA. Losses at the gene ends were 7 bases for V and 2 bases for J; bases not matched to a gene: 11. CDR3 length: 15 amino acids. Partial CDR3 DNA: TGCAGCGCGGAACCCACTAGCGGACTCACAGATACG. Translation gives CSAEPTSGLTDT. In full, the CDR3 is CSAEPTSGLTDTQYF.

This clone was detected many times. The DNA read from the CDR3 is TGTGCCAGCAGTGAGGACAGGACCAATCAGCCC. Translation gives CASSEDRTNQP. The entire CDR3 protein is CASSEDRTNQPQHF. This chain connects TRBV6-1 to TRBJ1-5; 7 positions match TRBD1. Coverage ceases 3 residues before the CDR3 finishes, and the germline J gene fills in the end. The CDR3 is 14 residues long. Trimming removed 3 bases from V and 3 bases from J; junction bases left unmatched: 2. Germline V lookup: CDR1 MNHNS, CDR2 SASEGT.

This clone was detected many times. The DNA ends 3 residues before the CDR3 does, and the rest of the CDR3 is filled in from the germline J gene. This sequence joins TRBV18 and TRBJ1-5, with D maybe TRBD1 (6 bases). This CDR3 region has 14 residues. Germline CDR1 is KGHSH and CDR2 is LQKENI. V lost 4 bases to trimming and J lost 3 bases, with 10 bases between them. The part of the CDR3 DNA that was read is TGTGCCAGCTCACAACAGGGATACAATCAGCCC. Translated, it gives CASSQQGYNQP. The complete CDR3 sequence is CASSQQGYNQPQHF.

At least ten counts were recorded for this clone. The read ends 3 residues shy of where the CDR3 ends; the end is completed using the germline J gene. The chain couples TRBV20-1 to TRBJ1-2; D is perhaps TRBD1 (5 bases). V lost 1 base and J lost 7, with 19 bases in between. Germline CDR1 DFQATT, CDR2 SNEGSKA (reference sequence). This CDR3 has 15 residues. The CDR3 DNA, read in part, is TGCAGTGCTAGAGTCGGGACTGCCCCTAATAGTGGC. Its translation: CSARVGTAPNSG. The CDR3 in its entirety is CSARVGTAPNSGYTF.

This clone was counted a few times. CDR3 DNA (partial): TGTGCCAGGAGGGCCGCAGATACG. It is translated as CARRAADT. The full CDR3 is CARRAADTQYF. V usage is TRBV2 and J usage is TRBJ2-3, with a possible D match to TRBD2 (5 bases). Read sequence stops 3 residues before the CDR3 end, and the germline J gene provides the missing end. Deletions cut 9 bases from V and 4 bases from J, with 8 bases between. CDR1 SNHLY and CDR2 FYNNEI come from the germline V gene. The CDR3 totals 11 residues.

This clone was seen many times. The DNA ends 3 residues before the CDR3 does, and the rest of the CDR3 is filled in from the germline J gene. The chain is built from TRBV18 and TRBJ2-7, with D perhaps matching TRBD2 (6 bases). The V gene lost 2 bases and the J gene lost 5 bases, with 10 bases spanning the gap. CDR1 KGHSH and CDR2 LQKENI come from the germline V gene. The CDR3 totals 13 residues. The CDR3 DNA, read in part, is TGTGCCAGCTCACCAGGGATAGCGGACGAG. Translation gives CASSPGIADE. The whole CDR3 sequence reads CASSPGIADEQYF. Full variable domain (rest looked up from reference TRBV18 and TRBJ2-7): NAGVMQNPRHLVRRRGQEARLRCSPMKGHSHVYWYRQLPEEGLKFMVYLQKENIIDESGMPKERFSAEFPKEGPSILRIQQVVRGDSAAYFCASSPGIADEQYFGPGTRLTVT.

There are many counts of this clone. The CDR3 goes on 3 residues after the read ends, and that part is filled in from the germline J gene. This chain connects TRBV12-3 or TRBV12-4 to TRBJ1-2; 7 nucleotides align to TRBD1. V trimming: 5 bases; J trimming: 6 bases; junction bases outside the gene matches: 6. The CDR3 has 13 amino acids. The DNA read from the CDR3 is TGTGCCAGCAGTGTGACAGGGAGGAATGGC. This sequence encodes CASSVTGRNG. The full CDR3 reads CASSVTGRNGYTF.

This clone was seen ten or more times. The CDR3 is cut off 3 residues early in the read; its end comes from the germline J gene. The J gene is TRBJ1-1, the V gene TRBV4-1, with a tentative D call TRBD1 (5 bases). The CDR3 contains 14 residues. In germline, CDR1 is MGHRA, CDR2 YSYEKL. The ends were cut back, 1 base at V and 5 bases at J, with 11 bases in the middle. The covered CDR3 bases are TGCGCCAGCAGCCAAGCGATACGGGGGACTGAA. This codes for CASSQAIRGTE. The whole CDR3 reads CASSQAIRGTEAFF.

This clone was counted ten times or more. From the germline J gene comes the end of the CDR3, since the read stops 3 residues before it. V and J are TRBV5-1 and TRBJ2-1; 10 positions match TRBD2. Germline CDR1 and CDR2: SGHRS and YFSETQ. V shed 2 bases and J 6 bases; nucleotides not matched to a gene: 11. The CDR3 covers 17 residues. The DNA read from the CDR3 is TGCGCCAGCAGCTTAAGCACTAGCGGGAAGTTAGTCAATGAG. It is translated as CASSLSTSGKLVNE. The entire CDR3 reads CASSLSTSGKLVNEQFF.

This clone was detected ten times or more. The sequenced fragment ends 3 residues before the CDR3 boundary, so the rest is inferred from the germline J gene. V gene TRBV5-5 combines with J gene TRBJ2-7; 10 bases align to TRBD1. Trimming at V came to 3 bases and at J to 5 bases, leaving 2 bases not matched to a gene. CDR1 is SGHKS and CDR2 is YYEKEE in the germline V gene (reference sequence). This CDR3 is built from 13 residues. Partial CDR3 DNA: TGTGCCAGCAGCTCAGGACAGGGGGACGAG. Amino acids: CASSSGQGDE. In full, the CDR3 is CASSSGQGDEQYF.

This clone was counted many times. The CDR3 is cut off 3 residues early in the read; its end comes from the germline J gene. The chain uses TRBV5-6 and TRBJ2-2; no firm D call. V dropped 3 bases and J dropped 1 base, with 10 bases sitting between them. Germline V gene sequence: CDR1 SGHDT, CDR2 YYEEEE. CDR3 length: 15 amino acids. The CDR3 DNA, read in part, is TGTGCCAGCAGCTGGTTTCAGAAGAACACCGGGGAG. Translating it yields CASSWFQKNTGE. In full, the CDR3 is CASSWFQKNTGELFF. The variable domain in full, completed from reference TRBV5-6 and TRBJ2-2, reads DAGVTQSPTHLIKTRGQQVTLRCSPKSGHDTVSWYQQALGQGPQFIFQYYEEEERQRGNFPDRFSGHQFPNYSSELNVNALLLGDSALYLCASSWFQKNTGELFFGEGSRLTVL.